A single sample is the source of the 12 T cell receptor beta chains below, sequenced in a study of cytomegalovirus exposure and HLA in healthy donors. PCR used 60 Vbeta primers and 13 Jbeta primers. Only in-frame clones appear in the TCRdb table, and some are missing; sequencing was by immunoSEQ multiplex PCR. The table shows around 140,000 clones, with over 75% occurring only once. Sequences were obtained from PBMCs. The receptors were gathered from a man aged 40-49 years in good health and CMV-seronegative.

The chain combines TRBV5-6 with TRBJ2-3, with TRBD1 as a possible D gene (5 bases). The CDR3 is made up of 15 amino acids. From germline, CDR1 is SGHDT and CDR2 YYEEEE. The germline V and J ends were trimmed by 0 bases and 0 bases, with 8 bases remaining between them. For the CDR3, the DNA is TGTGCCAGCAGCTTGGGGGGCGGCAGCACAGATACGCAGTATTTT. It is translated as CASSLGGGSTDTQYF.

This clone occurred once. The V call is TRBV5-6, the J call TRBJ2-3; D unresolved. Trimming cost V 2 bases and J 0 bases, with 10 bases left between them. The CDR3 runs to 15 residues. Germline loops: CDR1 SGHDT, CDR2 YYEEEE. The CDR3 DNA is TGTGCCAGCAGCTTCGAGACACAGAGCACAGATACGCAGTATTTT. This sequence encodes CASSFETQSTDTQYF.

The CDR3 spells CASSFGGVNMNTEAFF. In nucleotides, the CDR3 is TGTGCCAGCAGCTTCGGAGGGGTTAACATGAACACTGAAGCTTTCTTT. The rearrangement uses TRBV11-2 and TRBJ1-1; a weak D match, TRBD1 (5 bases). CDR3 length: 16 amino acids. CDR1 and CDR2 (germline): SGHAT, FQNNGV. The V gene lost 3 bases and the J gene lost 0 bases, with 14 bases spanning the gap.

The J gene is TRBJ1-1, the V gene TRBV5-1; D uncertain. Germline values: CDR1 SGHRS, CDR2 YFSETQ. V lost 1 base to trimming and J lost 3 bases, with 10 bases between them. The CDR3 is made up of 14 amino acids. This CDR3 reads CASSLSGIDTEAFF. CDR3 DNA: TGCGCCAGCAGCTTGTCGGGAATTGACACTGAAGCTTTCTTT.

Turning to this clone: This sample includes further DNA sequences coding for the same CDR3. This rearrangement joins TRBV5-4 to TRBJ2-7; a possible D gene is TRBD1 (6 bases). This CDR3 has 13 residues. CDR1 and CDR2 from the germline V gene are SGHNT and YYREEE (reference sequence). Trimming stripped 4 bases from V and 1 base from J, with 9 bases between. The DNA for the CDR3 is TGTGCCAGCAGCCTTGACAGGTCCTACGAGCAGTACTTC. Protein: CASSLDRSYEQYF.

The gene calls are TRBV2 and TRBJ2-3; 9 bases are a match to TRBD2. Germline V gene data show CDR1 as SNHLY and CDR2 as FYNNEI. The CDR3 totals 12 residues. V shed 5 bases and J 12 bases; nucleotides not matched to a gene: 6. The CDR3 loop reads CASSRLADTQYF. In DNA form, the CDR3 reads TGTGCCAGCAGTAGACTAGCGGACACACAGTATTTT.

The table lists this clone with a few counts. The chain joins TRBV4-1 to TRBJ2-2; weak D call: TRBD2 (5 bases). Germline V gene data show CDR1 as MGHRA and CDR2 as YSYEKL. The V end was cut by 1 base, the J end by 0 bases, with 6 bases between. The CDR3 has 15 residues. The CDR3 spells CASSQVAPNTGELFF. In DNA, the CDR3 is TGCGCCAGCAGCCAAGTAGCGCCGAACACCGGGGAGCTGTTTTTT.

The chain joins TRBV12-2 to TRBJ2-2; TRBD1, the table's D call, lacks a check against the DNA. TRBV12-2 represents a pseudogene. The CDR3 sequence is 12 residues long. CDR3 in amino acids: CASSLRGGELFF. In DNA, the CDR3 is TGTGCAAGTAGCCTTAGGGGGGGGGAGCTGTTTTTT.

This chain joins TRBV7-9 and TRBJ2-7; D ambiguous. Germline V gene sequence: CDR1 SEHNR, CDR2 FQNEAQ (reference sequence). Trimming left V 1 base short and J 6 bases short, with 16 bases between. The CDR3 has 15 residues. The CDR3 is CASSLVSSEEGEQYF. CDR3 nucleotides: TGTGCCAGCAGCTTAGTATCGTCAGAGGAAGGCGAGCAGTACTTC.

This chain joins TRBV25-1 and TRBJ2-2; 8 positions match TRBD1. Germline V gene lookup returns CDR1 MGHDK and CDR2 SYGVNS. The trim removed 5 bases at V and 0 bases at J, leaving 8 bases unmatched. The CDR3 loop spans 17 amino acids. CDR3 in DNA: TGTGCCAGCAGTCAGGATTGGGGACAGGCGAACACCGGGGAGCTGTTTTTT. The encoded protein is CASSQDWGQANTGELFF.

The CDR3 DNA is TGTGCCAGCAGCCCAGGGAAGTATTTT. Translation gives CASSPGKYF. J is TRBJ2-3 and V is TRBV7-9, with a weak D call TRBD1 (5 bases). V lost 5 bases to trimming and J lost 13 bases, with 7 bases between them. The CDR3 spans 9 residues. Germline values: CDR1 SEHNR, CDR2 FQNEAQ (reference sequence).

V gene TRBV6-5 combines with J gene TRBJ2-1; D is unresolved. Germline CDR1 and CDR2: MNHEY and SVGAGI. V dropped 6 bases and J dropped 4 bases, with 4 bases sitting between them. The length of the CDR3 is 11 residues. In DNA, the CDR3 is TGTGCCAGCAGACGGTACAATGAGCAGTTCTTC. Translation: CASRRYNEQFF.